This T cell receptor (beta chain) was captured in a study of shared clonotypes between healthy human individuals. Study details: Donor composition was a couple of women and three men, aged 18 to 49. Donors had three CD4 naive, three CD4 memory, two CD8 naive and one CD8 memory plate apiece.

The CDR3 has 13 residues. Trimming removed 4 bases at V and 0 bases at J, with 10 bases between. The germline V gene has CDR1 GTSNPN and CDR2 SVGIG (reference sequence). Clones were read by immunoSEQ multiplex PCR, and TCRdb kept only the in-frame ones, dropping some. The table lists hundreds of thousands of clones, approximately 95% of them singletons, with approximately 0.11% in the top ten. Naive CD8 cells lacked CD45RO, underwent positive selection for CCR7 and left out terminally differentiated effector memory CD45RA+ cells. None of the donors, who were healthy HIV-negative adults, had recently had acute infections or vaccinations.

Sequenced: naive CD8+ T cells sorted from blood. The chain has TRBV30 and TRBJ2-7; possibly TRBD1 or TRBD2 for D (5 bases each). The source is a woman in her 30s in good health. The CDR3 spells CAWTEGSSYEQYF. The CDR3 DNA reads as TGTGCCTGGACTGAGGGGAGCTCCTACGAGCAGTACTTC.